The 27 T cell receptor beta chains listed next were all sequenced from one sample in a study of blood T cell repertoires in COVID-19. Libraries were prepared by immunoSEQ multiplex PCR; TCRdb keeps only in-frame clonotypes and omits some of them. The table has over 150,000 clones, roughly four fifths seen once. Sequencing used peripheral blood. The receptors come from a woman between 65 and 79 years old with COVID-19, enrolled during active disease.

This clone was seen more than once but under ten times. Here the CDR3 reads CASSLTGGYTEAFF. The DNA for the CDR3 is TGTGCCAGCAGCTTGACAGGGGGCTACACTGAAGCTTTCTTT. This rearrangement joins TRBV7-3 to TRBJ1-1; the match to TRBD1 covers 10 bases. Germline V gives CDR1 SGHTA, CDR2 FQGTGA. J gave up 3 bases and V 3 bases, and 1 base lay outside the gene matches. This CDR3 has 14 amino acids. The variable domain in full, completed from reference TRBV7-3 and TRBJ1-1, reads GAGVSQTPSNKVTEKGKYVELRCDPISGHTALYWYRQSLGQGPEFLIYFQGTGAADDSGLPNDRFFAVRPEGSVSTLKIQRTERGDSAVYLCASSLTGGYTEAFFGQGTRLTVV.

This chain links TRBV28 with TRBJ2-3, with TRBD2 matching 13 bases. With V trimmed by 2 bases and J by 0 bases, 5 bases remained unmatched. The CDR3 extends over 18 amino acids. The germline CDR1 and CDR2 sequences are MDHEN and SYDVKM. Here the CDR3 reads CASSLRTSGRGSTDTQYF. The CDR3 DNA is TGTGCCAGCAGTTTACGGACTAGCGGGAGAGGGAGCACAGATACGCAGTATTTT. Full variable domain (remainder filled in from reference TRBV28 and TRBJ2-3): DVKVTQSSRYLVKRTGEKVFLECVQDMDHENMFWYRQDPGLGLRLIYFSYDVKMKEKGDIPEGYSVSREKKERFSLILESASTNQTSMYLCASSLRTSGRGSTDTQYFGPGTRLTVL.

The chain is built from TRBV18 and TRBJ2-7; weak D call: TRBD2 (5 bases). CDR3 length: 14 amino acids. Germline V lookup: CDR1 KGHSH, CDR2 LQKENI. The V end was cut by 0 bases, the J end by 6 bases, with 12 bases between. The CDR3 sequence: CASSPPGDAREQYF. CDR3 in DNA: TGTGCCAGCTCACCACCGGGAGATGCTCGCGAGCAGTACTTC.

This clone was detected once. This chain joins TRBV9 and TRBJ2-3; TRBD2 might be the D (5 bases). This CDR3 is 15 amino acids long. Deletions cut 4 bases from V and 0 bases from J, with 12 bases between. Germline CDR1 is SGDLS and CDR2 is YYNGEE. This CDR3 reads CASSPSGGSTDTQYF. Written as DNA, the CDR3 is TGTGCCAGCAGCCCAAGCGGTGGTAGCACAGATACGCAGTATTTT.

The chain is built from TRBV7-8 and TRBJ2-5; 8 bases match TRBD2. The J segment lost 6 bases and the V segment lost 4 bases, leaving 7 bases of the junction unmatched. The CDR3 sequence is 14 residues long. CDR1 and CDR2 (germline): SGHVS, FQNEAQ. The CDR3 is CASSSGLAIKTQYF. CDR3 coding DNA: TGTGCCAGCAGCTCCGGACTAGCAATAAAGACCCAGTACTTC.

V usage is TRBV27 and J usage is TRBJ2-7, with D possibly being TRBD2 (6 bases). The CDR3 runs 14 residues. Trimming removed 3 bases from V and 3 bases from J, with 12 bases in between. Germline V gene sequence: CDR1 MNHEY, CDR2 SMNVEV (reference sequence). The CDR3 region is CASSFSGRGYEQYF. The CDR3, as DNA: TGTGCCAGCAGTTTCTCCGGGAGAGGCTACGAGCAGTACTTC.

The chain links TRBV28 to TRBJ1-5; unclear D gene. The CDR3 totals 12 residues. Germline CDR1 is MDHEN and CDR2 is SYDVKM. V lost 4 bases and J lost 7, with 8 bases in between. The CDR3 region has the DNA TGTGCCAGCAGTTCCCTCGGGCAGCCCCAGCATTTT. Protein product: CASSSLGQPQHF.

The chain uses TRBV7-2 and TRBJ1-1, with 12 bases matching TRBD1. Germline lookup yields CDR1 SGHTA and CDR2 FQGNSA. CDR3 length: 17 amino acids. The junction had 11 bases not matched to a gene; V was cut back by 5 bases and J by 4 bases. The CDR3 DNA sequence: TGTGCCAGCAGCCCGACCGGGACAGGGGGCCTGTCCACTGAAGCTTTCTTT. It is translated as CASSPTGTGGLSTEAFF.

The rearrangement joins TRBV10-1 to TRBJ2-1; 7 nucleotides line up with TRBD2. This CDR3 spans 15 amino acids. The ends lost 0 bases at V and 9 bases at J; junction bases unmatched: 8. CDR1 is WNHNN and CDR2 is SYGVQD in the germline V gene (reference sequence). This CDR3 reads CASSESRGVEAEQFF. The CDR3, as DNA: TGCGCCAGCAGTGAGTCTCGGGGGGTTGAGGCTGAGCAGTTCTTC.

This rearrangement joins TRBV7-6 to TRBJ2-2, with 8 bases lining up with TRBD1. Germline CDR1 is SGHVS and CDR2 is FNYEAQ. This CDR3 contains 15 residues. J lost 5 bases, V lost 5 bases, and 7 bases had no gene match. The CDR3 DNA reads as TGTGCCAGCAGCCGAGACAGGGGTCGGACCGGGGAGCTGTTTTTT. Its translation is CASSRDRGRTGELFF.

J is TRBJ2-1 and V is TRBV10-3; D perhaps matches TRBD2 (7 bases). The germline V gene encodes CDR1 ENHRY and CDR2 SYGVKD. The CDR3 sequence is 15 residues long. With 3 bases removed from V and 7 bases from J, the gap between germline ends came to 16 bases. The CDR3 sequence: CAISERGATGNEQFF. The CDR3 coding sequence is TGTGCCATCAGTGAACGGGGGGCCACTGGGAATGAGCAGTTCTTC.

V and J are TRBV21-1 and TRBJ2-7; the DNA was not compared with TRBD1, the D call given in the table. TRBV21-1 is a recognized pseudogene. CDR3 size: 14 residues. The CDR3 nucleotides are TGTGCCAGCAGCCTTACAGTGTTGGTAGACGAGCAGTACTTC. This codes for CASSLTVLVDEQYF.

The chain carries TRBV3-1 (or the pseudogene TRBV3-2) and TRBJ1-1; 10 bases agree with TRBD1. The CDR3 runs 15 residues. After removal of 6 bases from V and 1 base from J, the junction contained 5 bases not matched to a gene. Per germline, CDR1 LGHDT and CDR2 YNNKEL (reference sequence). CDR3 protein: CASSRQGAANTEAFF. The CDR3 coding sequence is TGTGCCAGCAGTCGACAGGGGGCGGCGAACACTGAAGCTTTCTTT.

This clone was seen a handful of times. The chain joins TRBV6-5 to TRBJ2-7; D unresolved. V was shortened by 7 bases and J by 2 bases, with 9 bases between the two germline ends. Germline-derived CDR1 and CDR2 are MNHEY and SVGAGI. This CDR3 has 12 amino acids. The CDR3 DNA sequence: TGTGCCAGCAACCTACCCCCCTACGAGCAGTACTTC. Its protein product is CASNLPPYEQYF.

This clone was recorded a few times. The V gene is TRBV18, the J gene TRBJ2-5, with a weak D call TRBD2 (6 bases). Between the trimmed V and J ends, which lost 8 bases and 4 bases, there was a span of 11 bases. The CDR3 runs to 12 residues. Germline values: CDR1 KGHSH, CDR2 LQKENI. CDR3 DNA: TGTGCCAGCGGGGGAGGAACAGAGACCCAGTACTTC. As protein: CASGGGTETQYF.

The rearrangement links TRBV6-5 to TRBJ1-2; 9 positions agree with TRBD1. Looked up from germline, CDR1 is MNHEY and CDR2 is SVGAGI. Losses at the gene ends were 8 bases for V and 4 bases for J; bases not matched to a gene: 5. The CDR3 length is 13 residues. Written as DNA, the CDR3 is TGTGCCAGCCACAGGGGGCGCCGCTATGGCTACACCTTC. Translated, it gives CASHRGRRYGYTF.

The gene calls are TRBV7-9 and TRBJ2-2, with a weak D call TRBD1 (5 bases). Looked up from germline, CDR1 is SEHNR and CDR2 is FQNEAQ (reference sequence). The CDR3 loop spans 16 amino acids. The V gene lost 5 bases and the J gene lost 0 bases, with 13 bases spanning the gap. For the CDR3, the DNA is TGTGCCAGCAGCCTTGACAGTGGCACGAACACCGGGGAGCTGTTTTTT. Amino acid sequence: CASSLDSGTNTGELFF. Combining the CDR3 with reference TRBV7-9 and TRBJ2-2 gives the whole variable domain DTGVSQNPRHKITKRGQNVTFRCDPISEHNRLYWYRQTLGQGPEFLTYFQNEAQLEKSRLLSDRFSAERPKGSFSTLEIQRTEQGDSAMYLCASSLDSGTNTGELFFGEGSRLTVL.

CDR3: CASSLGQGNSPLHF. CDR3 sequence (DNA): TGTGCCAGCAGCTTAGGACAAGGAAATTCACCCCTCCACTTT. The chain uses TRBV11-1 and TRBJ1-6; D not resolved. Germline-derived CDR1 and CDR2 are SGHAT and FQDESV (reference sequence). The CDR3 extends over 14 amino acids. V was pared by 1 base and J by 7 bases, with 8 bases between.

The V gene is TRBV7-2, the J gene TRBJ2-1; the match to TRBD2 covers 9 bases. This CDR3 has 15 residues. The V gene's germline CDR1 is SGHTA and CDR2 FQGNSA. Trimming at V came to 5 bases and at J to 8 bases, leaving 10 bases not matched to a gene. CDR3 loop: CASSLTSGILDEQFF. The CDR3 nucleotides are TGTGCCAGCAGCCTGACTAGCGGCATTCTGGATGAGCAGTTCTTC.

This chain joins TRBV25-1 and TRBJ2-1; 7 bases match TRBD2. The V gene end was trimmed by 1 base and the J gene end by 0 bases; junction bases not matched to a gene: 3. The V gene's germline CDR1 is MGHDK and CDR2 SYGVNS. There are 16 residues in the CDR3. The CDR3 nucleotides are TGTGCCAGCAGTGAATTGGGGGGGAGCTCCTACAATGAGCAGTTCTTC. Translated: CASSELGGSSYNEQFF.

This clone was counted a single time. This rearrangement joins TRBV11-2 to TRBJ2-7; a possible D gene is TRBD1 (6 bases). Trimming removed 1 base from V and 2 bases from J, with 12 bases in between. The germline gives CDR1 SGHAT, CDR2 FQNNGV. The CDR3 loop spans 15 amino acids. The CDR3 DNA follows: TGTGCCAGCAGCTTAGGCCCGGGGACACCCTACGAGCAGTACTTC. This codes for CASSLGPGTPYEQYF.

The gene calls are TRBV24-1 and TRBJ1-4; D not certain. V lost 3 bases to trimming and J lost 7 bases, with 17 bases between them. The CDR3 loop spans 16 amino acids. The germline V gene encodes CDR1 KGHDR and CDR2 SFDVKD. The CDR3 DNA sequence: TGTGCCACCAGTGATCCACGGCGGGAAAACGGTGAAAAACTGTTTTTT. Its protein is CATSDPRRENGEKLFF.

This clone was seen only once. The J gene is TRBJ1-4, the V gene TRBV9; 8 positions agree with TRBD1. The CDR3 extends over 17 amino acids. Trimming removed 0 bases from V and 8 bases from J; junction bases left unmatched: 12. Germline V gene data show CDR1 as SGDLS and CDR2 as YYNGEE. For the CDR3, the DNA is TGTGCCAGCAGCGTAGGTCCGGGAAAAGGGACAGGAGAAAAACTGTTTTTT. Amino acids: CASSVGPGKGTGEKLFF.

V gene TRBV7-2 combines with J gene TRBJ2-1; 8 nucleotides line up with TRBD1. CDR1 and CDR2 from the germline V gene are SGHTA and FQGNSA. V gave up 5 bases and J gave up 8 bases; unmatched junction bases: 17. CDR3 length: 17 residues. CDR3 nucleotide sequence: TGTGCCAGCAGCCCTGGACAGGGAAGGCGCGGGGCATATGAGCAGTTCTTC. Translation: CASSPGQGRRGAYEQFF.

The rearrangement uses TRBV12-2 and TRBJ1-4; the table calls TRBD1, which could not be checked here. TRBV12-2 is an annotated pseudogene. The CDR3 is 17 amino acids. CDR3 residues: CASRPGQGRGLYEKLFF. The CDR3 coding sequence is TGTGCAAGTCGCCCCGGACAGGGGAGGGGTCTTTATGAAAAACTGTTTTTT.

J is TRBJ1-1 and V is TRBV12-3 or TRBV12-4, with TRBD1 as a possible D gene (6 bases). The CDR3 is made up of 13 amino acids. Trimming took 5 bases from V and 5 from J, leaving 12 bases between them. CDR3 nucleotides: TGTGCCAGCAGTCCACAGGGTAGGACTGAAGCTTTCTTT. Its protein is CASSPQGRTEAFF.

The chain joins TRBV28 to TRBJ1-6, with D perhaps matching TRBD1 (5 bases). There are 13 residues in the CDR3. V gave up 6 bases and J gave up 11 bases, with 14 bases separating them. Looked up from germline, CDR1 is MDHEN and CDR2 is SYDVKM. For the CDR3, the DNA is TGTGCCAGCAGGCCACAACAGACAGCACCCCTCCACTTT. This translates into CASRPQQTAPLHF.